The next 28 T cell receptor beta chains were all read from a single sample in a study of blood T cell repertoires in COVID-19. Some clones are missing from TCRdb's copy, which holds only in-frame ones; the method was immunoSEQ multiplex PCR. The sample holds about 230,000 clones, 85% to 90% seen once. What was sequenced was peripheral blood. Receptors were obtained from a man aged 50 or older with COVID-19, enrolled during active disease.

This chain links TRBV18 with TRBJ2-1, with D possibly TRBD1 on 5 matching bases. Germline values: CDR1 KGHSH, CDR2 LQKENI. The CDR3 is 15 residues long. Trimming left V 3 bases short and J 7 bases short, with 16 bases between. The CDR3 nucleotides read TGTGCCAGCTCACCCGAATTACAGGAAGGGAATGAGCAGTTCTTC. Translating gives CASSPELQEGNEQFF.

The chain is built from TRBV5-4 and TRBJ2-2, with D perhaps TRBD1 (5 bases). Trimming stripped 0 bases from V and 6 bases from J, with 12 bases between. CDR3 length: 15 amino acids. Germline CDR1 and CDR2: SGHNT and YYREEE (reference sequence). The CDR3 here is CASSLESRVAGELFF. The CDR3 nucleotides read TGTGCCAGCAGCTTGGAATCCAGGGTAGCCGGGGAGCTGTTTTTT.

The rearrangement links TRBV11-2 to TRBJ2-7; 10 nucleotides match TRBD1. Germline values: CDR1 SGHAT, CDR2 FQNNGV. The CDR3 is 16 amino acids. The junction had 5 bases not matched to a gene; V was cut back by 1 base and J by 2 bases. The CDR3 loop reads CASSLVWTGGTYEQYF. The CDR3 DNA sequence: TGTGCCAGCAGCTTAGTATGGACAGGGGGTACCTACGAGCAGTACTTC.

The rearrangement joins TRBV6-2 or TRBV6-3 to TRBJ2-2; D remains ambiguous. V was clipped by 2 bases and J by 7 bases, with 11 bases between them. In germline, CDR1 is MNHEY, CDR2 SVGEGT. The CDR3 totals 14 residues. The CDR3 DNA reads TGTGCCAGCAGTTACGTACGTACGAGCGGGGAGCTGTTTTTT. Amino acids: CASSYVRTSGELFF.

This clone was recorded only once. The chain is built from TRBV7-9 and TRBJ1-1; 9 nucleotides align to TRBD1. Germline loops: CDR1 SEHNR, CDR2 FQNEAQ (reference sequence). The CDR3 extends over 17 amino acids. The J segment lost 0 bases and the V segment lost 5 bases, leaving 10 bases of the junction unmatched. CDR3 amino acids: CASSQDPGQGLNTEAFF. DNA for the CDR3: TGTGCCAGCAGCCAAGACCCGGGACAGGGCCTGAACACTGAAGCTTTCTTT.

The chain uses TRBV7-2 and TRBJ2-3; D unclear. Trimming took 5 bases from V and 2 from J, leaving 14 bases between them. This CDR3 spans 15 amino acids. Germline values: CDR1 SGHTA, CDR2 FQGNSA. The CDR3 is CASSPSLVLTDTQYF. CDR3 bases: TGTGCCAGCAGCCCTTCTCTAGTTCTCACAGATACGCAGTATTTT.

J is TRBJ2-3 and V is TRBV7-9; a possible D gene is TRBD2 (6 bases). The V end was cut by 6 bases, the J end by 1 base, with 14 bases between. Germline CDR1 and CDR2: SEHNR and FQNEAQ (reference sequence). CDR3 length: 15 residues. This chain's CDR3 is CASRAASAGTDTQYF. As DNA, the CDR3 is TGTGCCAGCAGGGCGGCTAGCGCCGGCACAGATACGCAGTATTTT.

The V and J genes are TRBV28 and TRBJ2-1, with TRBD2 matching over 9 bases. Per the germline V gene, CDR1 is MDHEN and CDR2 is SYDVKM. The V and J ends lost 3 bases and 2 bases, in that order; junction bases with no gene match: 8. The CDR3 sequence is 17 residues long. As DNA, the CDR3 is TGTGCCAGCAGTTTCATAAGCGGGGGGCCCACCTACAATGAGCAGTTCTTC. It translates to CASSFISGGPTYNEQFF.

The chain couples TRBV5-5 to TRBJ2-1, with 11 nucleotides matching TRBD2. The CDR3 covers 14 residues. The V and J ends lost 2 bases and 5 bases, in that order; junction bases with no gene match: 0. Germline values: CDR1 SGHKS, CDR2 YYEKEE (reference sequence). The CDR3: CASSFSGRDNEQFF. The CDR3 DNA reads as TGTGCCAGCAGCTTTAGCGGGAGGGACAATGAGCAGTTCTTC. The variable domain in full, completed from reference TRBV5-5 and TRBJ2-1, reads DAGVTQSPTHLIKTRGQQVTLRCSPISGHKSVSWYQQVLGQGPQFIFQYYEKEERGRGNFPDRFSARQFPNYSSELNVNALLLGDSALYLCASSFSGRDNEQFFGPGTRLTVL.

The chain carries TRBV4-3 and TRBJ2-1, with 8 nucleotides matching TRBD2. CDR1 is LGHNA, CDR2 YSLEER, per germline. V shed 0 bases and J 0 bases; nucleotides not matched to a gene: 16. The length of the CDR3 is 21 residues. This chain's CDR3 is CASSQDSGRGATTSSYNEQFF. The CDR3 region has the DNA TGCGCCAGCAGCCAAGATTCGGGGCGGGGGGCCACTACCAGCTCCTACAATGAGCAGTTCTTC.

The genes are TRBV12-5 and TRBJ2-2; 9 bases match TRBD1. Looked up from germline, CDR1 is LGHNT and CDR2 is FRNRAP. This CDR3 is 15 amino acids long. Unmatched junction bases numbered 7, after V lost 6 bases and J lost 5 bases. The CDR3 reads CASGSNRGRTGELFF. CDR3 sequence (DNA): TGTGCTAGTGGCTCCAACAGGGGGCGGACCGGGGAGCTGTTTTTT.

This chain links TRBV11-2 with TRBJ2-7; possibly TRBD1 for D (6 bases). Germline CDR1 SGHAT, CDR2 FQNNGV. This CDR3 spans 15 amino acids. Trimming stripped 3 bases from V and 6 bases from J, with 18 bases between. This chain's CDR3 is CASSLPGHLEGEQYF. The CDR3 coding sequence is TGTGCCAGCAGCTTGCCGGGACACCTCGAAGGCGAGCAGTACTTC.

The chain carries TRBV9 and TRBJ2-3, with D possibly TRBD2 on 5 matching bases. The CDR3 sequence is 16 residues long. The V end was cut by 4 bases, the J end by 2 bases, with 17 bases between. In germline, CDR1 is SGDLS, CDR2 YYNGEE. The CDR3 sequence: CASSPNGETVTDTQYF. The CDR3 nucleotides are TGTGCCAGCAGCCCGAACGGGGAAACAGTCACAGATACGCAGTATTTT.

This clone has just a few counts. This chain uses TRBV6-1 with TRBJ1-2; possibly TRBD1 for D (6 bases). The CDR3 totals 15 residues. The ends were cut back, 2 bases at V and 4 bases at J, with 14 bases in the middle. Germline CDR1 MNHNS, CDR2 SASEGT. The CDR3 DNA reads TGTGCCAGCAGTGAATTAAGGGGGACGGGCTATGGCTACACCTTC. It specifies CASSELRGTGYGYTF.

This chain links TRBV19 with TRBJ2-5; D may be TRBD1 (6 bases). The CDR3 has 15 amino acids. The V gene's germline CDR1 is LNHDA and CDR2 SQIVND (reference sequence). V dropped 6 bases and J dropped 2 bases, with 16 bases sitting between them. The CDR3 region has the DNA TGTGCCAGTAGCTCCCGCAGGGGACCTCAAGAGACCCAGTACTTC. This sequence encodes CASSSRRGPQETQYF.

The genes are TRBV10-3 and TRBJ2-7, with D perhaps matching TRBD2 (5 bases). The CDR3 loop spans 13 amino acids. Germline CDR1 reads ENHRY; CDR2 reads SYGVKD. Trimming removed 7 bases from V and 4 bases from J, with 14 bases in between. CDR3 in DNA: TGTGCCATCAAGGCAGGAGGACCATACGAGCAGTACTTC. Amino acid sequence: CAIKAGGPYEQYF.

J is TRBJ2-5 and V is TRBV7-3; 9 nucleotides line up with TRBD1. Germline lookup yields CDR1 SGHTA and CDR2 FQGTGA. With V trimmed by 6 bases and J by 4 bases, 6 bases remained unmatched. The CDR3 length is 14 residues. The CDR3 here is CASSPTGGVETQYF. In DNA, the CDR3 is TGTGCCAGCAGTCCAACAGGGGGCGTAGAGACCCAGTACTTC.

The V and J genes are TRBV7-9 and TRBJ2-7; 7 nucleotides agree with TRBD2. Per the germline V gene, CDR1 is SEHNR and CDR2 is FQNEAQ (reference sequence). Trimming cost V 5 bases and J 6 bases; bases outside gene matches: 10. The CDR3 length is 14 residues. CDR3 in DNA: TGTGCCAGCAGCCCACCGTGGGGAGGGTCCGAGCAGTACTTC. Its protein is CASSPPWGGSEQYF.

In DNA, the CDR3 is TGTGCCAGCAGCTTGGAGGAGTTGGGCACCGGGGAGCTGTTTTTT. Translating gives CASSLEELGTGELFF. This chain links TRBV5-4 with TRBJ2-2; the D is unclear. This CDR3 comprises 15 residues. V lost 0 bases and J 4 bases, leaving 10 bases between the germline ends. Germline V gene lookup returns CDR1 SGHNT and CDR2 YYREEE (reference sequence).

This chain joins TRBV7-9 and TRBJ1-4, with 7 bases that match TRBD1. V shed 3 bases, J shed 5 bases, and the junction held 6 bases outside the gene matches. The germline V gene has CDR1 SEHNR and CDR2 FQNEAQ (reference sequence). This CDR3 region has 15 residues. The CDR3 loop reads CASSFSRDSNEKLFF. The CDR3 DNA reads TGTGCCAGCAGCTTCTCGAGGGACAGCAATGAAAAACTGTTTTTT.

The CDR3 DNA sequence: TGCAGCGTTGATGGACAGGGGGTCTATGGCTACACCTTC. Residues: CSVDGQGVYGYTF. This rearrangement joins TRBV29-1 to TRBJ1-2; the match to TRBD1 covers 10 bases. The CDR3 is 13 amino acids. The V gene's germline CDR1 is SQVTM and CDR2 ANQGSEA. Trimming at V came to 3 bases and at J to 4 bases, leaving 2 bases not matched to a gene. The variable domain in full, with the rest retrieved from reference TRBV29-1 and TRBJ1-2, is SAVISQKPSRDICQRGTSLTIQCQVDSQVTMMFWYRQQPGQSLTLIATANQGSEATYESGFVIDKFPISRPNLTFSTLTVSNMSPEDSSIYLCSVDGQGVYGYTFGSGTRLTVV.

V is TRBV13 and J is TRBJ2-3, with 13 bases fitting TRBD2. The CDR3 extends over 19 amino acids. Germline lookup yields CDR1 PRHDT and CDR2 FYEKMQ (reference sequence). V shed 5 bases and J 1 base; nucleotides not matched to a gene: 12. CDR3 amino acids: CASSRAGTSGKFGTDTQYF. Written as DNA, the CDR3 is TGTGCCAGCAGCCGGGCCGGGACTAGCGGGAAGTTCGGCACAGATACGCAGTATTTT.

The chain has TRBV7-9 and TRBJ1-6; D is unclear. The ends were cut back, 3 bases at V and 3 bases at J, with 9 bases in the middle. The CDR3 has 15 amino acids. CDR1 is SEHNR and CDR2 is FQNEAQ in the germline V gene (reference sequence). The CDR3 is CASSFSEVYNSPLHF. As DNA, the CDR3 is TGTGCCAGCAGCTTTTCCGAGGTCTATAATTCACCCCTCCACTTT.

The chain couples TRBV6-6 to TRBJ1-2; D unresolved. This CDR3 comprises 15 residues. Germline V gene data show CDR1 as MNHNY and CDR2 as SVGAGI (reference sequence). Between the trimmed V and J ends, which lost 0 bases and 8 bases, there was a span of 16 bases. The CDR3 protein is CASSYSGGMLWGYTF. CDR3 nucleotides: TGTGCCAGCAGTTACTCGGGCGGGATGCTATGGGGCTACACCTTC.

The genes are TRBV5-1 and TRBJ2-7, with 9 bases that match TRBD1. Germline V gene data show CDR1 as SGHRS and CDR2 as YFSETQ. V lost 4 bases to trimming and J lost 4 bases; unmatched junction nucleotides: 9. This CDR3 spans 15 amino acids. CDR3 in DNA: TGCGCCAGCAGCGCCGGGACAGGGCAAAAGTACGAGCAGTACTTC. Amino acids: CASSAGTGQKYEQYF. The full variable domain, rest sourced from reference TRBV5-1 and TRBJ2-7, is KAGVTQTPRYLIKTRGQQVTLSCSPISGHRSVSWYQQTPGQGLQFLFEYFSETQRNKGNFPGRFSGRQFSNSRSEMNVSTLELGDSALYLCASSAGTGQKYEQYFGPGTRLTVT.

V and J are TRBV7-9 and TRBJ2-5; D gene unclear. Germline V gives CDR1 SEHNR, CDR2 FQNEAQ (reference sequence). The V and J ends lost 1 base and 4 bases respectively, with 7 bases between them. CDR3 length: 13 residues. As DNA, the CDR3 is TGTGCCAGCAGCTTAGATGTTCTAGAGACCCAGTACTTC. Amino acids: CASSLDVLETQYF.

The chain combines TRBV30 with TRBJ1-2; TRBD1 aligns across 8 bases. V dropped 2 bases and J dropped 4; count of bases not matched to a gene: 0. Germline CDR1 is GTSNPN and CDR2 is SVGIG (reference sequence). This CDR3 contains 12 residues. Written as DNA, the CDR3 is TGTGCCTGGAGTCAGGGGGCCTATGGCTACACCTTC. It specifies CAWSQGAYGYTF. Based on the CDR3 plus reference TRBV30 and TRBJ1-2, the full variable domain is SQTIHQWPATLVQPVGSPLSLECTVEGTSNPNLYWYRQAAGRGLQLLFYSVGIGQISSEVPQNLSASRPQDRQFILSSKKLLLSDSGFYLCAWSQGAYGYTFGSGTRLTVV.

The chain has TRBV6-5 and TRBJ2-7; D gene uncertain. There are 16 residues in the CDR3. V was clipped by 0 bases and J by 3 bases, with 15 bases between them. Germline V CDR1 and CDR2: MNHEY, SVGAGI. The CDR3 bases are TGTGCCAGCAGTTACTCGTTATTAGCCGGCGACTACGAGCAGTACTTC. This translates into CASSYSLLAGDYEQYF.